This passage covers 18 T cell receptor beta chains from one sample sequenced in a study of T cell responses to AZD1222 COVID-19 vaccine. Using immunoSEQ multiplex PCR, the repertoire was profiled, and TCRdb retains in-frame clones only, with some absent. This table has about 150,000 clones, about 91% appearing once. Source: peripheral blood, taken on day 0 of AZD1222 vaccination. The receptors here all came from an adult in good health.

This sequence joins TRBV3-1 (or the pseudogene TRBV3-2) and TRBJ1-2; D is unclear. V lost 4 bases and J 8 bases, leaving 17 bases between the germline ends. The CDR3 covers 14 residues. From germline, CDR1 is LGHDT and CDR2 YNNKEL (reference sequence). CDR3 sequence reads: CASSRLSGSWGYTF. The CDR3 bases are TGTGCCAGCAGCCGATTGTCGGGGTCGTGGGGCTACACCTTC.

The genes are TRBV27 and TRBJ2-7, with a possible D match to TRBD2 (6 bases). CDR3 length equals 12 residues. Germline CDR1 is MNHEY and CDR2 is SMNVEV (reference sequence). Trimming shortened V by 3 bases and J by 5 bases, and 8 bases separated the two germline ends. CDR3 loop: CASSFGGNEQYF. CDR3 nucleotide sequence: TGTGCCAGCAGTTTTGGAGGGAACGAGCAGTACTTC.

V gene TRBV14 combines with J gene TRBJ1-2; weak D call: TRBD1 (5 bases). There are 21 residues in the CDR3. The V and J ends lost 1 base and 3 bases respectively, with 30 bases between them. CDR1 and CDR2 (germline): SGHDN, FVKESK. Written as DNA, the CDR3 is TGTGCCAGCAGCCAAGTGCCCCCGTTGACTTTGAACAGGCGATACGACTATGGCTACACCTTC. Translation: CASSQVPPLTLNRRYDYGYTF.

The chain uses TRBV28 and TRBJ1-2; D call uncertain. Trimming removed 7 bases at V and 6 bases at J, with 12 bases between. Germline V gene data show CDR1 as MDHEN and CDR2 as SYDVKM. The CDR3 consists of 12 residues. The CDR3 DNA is TGTGCCAGCACCTTGAGAGGGAATGGCTACACCTTC. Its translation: CASTLRGNGYTF.

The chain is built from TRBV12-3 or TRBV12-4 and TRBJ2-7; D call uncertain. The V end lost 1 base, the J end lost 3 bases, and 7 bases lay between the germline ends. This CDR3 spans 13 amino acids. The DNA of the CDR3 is TGTGCCAGCAGTTTAGGGACCCGCTACGAGCAGTACTTC. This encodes CASSLGTRYEQYF.

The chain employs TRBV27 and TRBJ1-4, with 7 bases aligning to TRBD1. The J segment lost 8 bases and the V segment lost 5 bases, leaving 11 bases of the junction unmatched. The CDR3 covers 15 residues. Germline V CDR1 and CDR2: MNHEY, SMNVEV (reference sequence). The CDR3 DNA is TGTGCCAGCAGTGGGGGGACAGTTTTCGGAGAAAAACTGTTTTTT. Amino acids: CASSGGTVFGEKLFF.

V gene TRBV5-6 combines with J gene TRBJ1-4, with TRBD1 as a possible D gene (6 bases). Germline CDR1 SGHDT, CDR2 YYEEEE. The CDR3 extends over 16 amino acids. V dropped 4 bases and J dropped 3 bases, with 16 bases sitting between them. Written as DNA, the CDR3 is TGTGCCAGCAGCCCGGACTACAACAGGGCTAATGAAAAACTGTTTTTT. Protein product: CASSPDYNRANEKLFF. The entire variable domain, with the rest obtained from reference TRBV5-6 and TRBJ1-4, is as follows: DAGVTQSPTHLIKTRGQQVTLRCSPKSGHDTVSWYQQALGQGPQFIFQYYEEEERQRGNFPDRFSGHQFPNYSSELNVNALLLGDSALYLCASSPDYNRANEKLFFGSGTQLSVL.

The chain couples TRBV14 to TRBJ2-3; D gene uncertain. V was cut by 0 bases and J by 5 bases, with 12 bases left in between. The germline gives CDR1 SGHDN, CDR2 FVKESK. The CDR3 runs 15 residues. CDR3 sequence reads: CASSQDGLSGDTQYF. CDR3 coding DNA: TGTGCCAGCAGCCAAGACGGGTTGAGTGGAGATACGCAGTATTTT.

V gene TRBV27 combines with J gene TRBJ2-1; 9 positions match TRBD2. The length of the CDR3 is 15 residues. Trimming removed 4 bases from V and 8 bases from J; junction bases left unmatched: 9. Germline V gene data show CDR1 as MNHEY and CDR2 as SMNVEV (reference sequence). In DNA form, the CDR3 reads TGTGCCAGCAGTTATCGGGCTAGCGGGAAGGATGAGCAGTTCTTC. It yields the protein CASSYRASGKDEQFF.

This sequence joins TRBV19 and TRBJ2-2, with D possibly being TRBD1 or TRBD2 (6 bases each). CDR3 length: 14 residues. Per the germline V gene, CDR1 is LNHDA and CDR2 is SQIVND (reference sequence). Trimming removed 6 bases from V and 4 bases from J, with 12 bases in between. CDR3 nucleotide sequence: TGTGCCAGTAGCCCCAGGGGAGGCACCGGGGAGCTGTTTTTT. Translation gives CASSPRGGTGELFF.

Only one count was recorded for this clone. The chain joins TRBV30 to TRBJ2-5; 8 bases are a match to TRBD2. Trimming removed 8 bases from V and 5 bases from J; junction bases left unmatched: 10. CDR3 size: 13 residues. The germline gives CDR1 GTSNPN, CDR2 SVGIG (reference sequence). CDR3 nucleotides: TGTGCCCTAGAAGGACTAGCATACGAGACCCAGTACTTC. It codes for CALEGLAYETQYF. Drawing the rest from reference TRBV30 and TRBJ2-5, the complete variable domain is SQTIHQWPATLVQPVGSPLSLECTVEGTSNPNLYWYRQAAGRGLQLLFYSVGIGQISSEVPQNLSASRPQDRQFILSSKKLLLSDSGFYLCALEGLAYETQYFGPGTRLLVL.

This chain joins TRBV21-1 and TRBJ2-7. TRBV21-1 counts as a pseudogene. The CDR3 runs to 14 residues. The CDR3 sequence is CASSKGAVSYEQYF. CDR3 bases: TGTGCCAGCAGCAAAGGGGCGGTTTCCTACGAGCAGTACTTC.

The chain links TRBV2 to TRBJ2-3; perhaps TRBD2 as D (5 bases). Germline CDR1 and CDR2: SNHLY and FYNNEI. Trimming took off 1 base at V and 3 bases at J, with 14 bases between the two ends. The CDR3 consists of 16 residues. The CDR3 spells CASSEGLPGGTDTQYF. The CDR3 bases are TGTGCCAGCAGTGAAGGGCTACCAGGAGGTACAGATACGCAGTATTTT.

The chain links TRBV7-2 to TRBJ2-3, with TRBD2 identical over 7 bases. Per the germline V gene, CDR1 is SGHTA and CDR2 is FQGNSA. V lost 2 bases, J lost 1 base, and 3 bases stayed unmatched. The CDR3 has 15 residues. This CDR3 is CASSLRGRGTDTQYF. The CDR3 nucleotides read TGTGCCAGCAGCTTACGCGGGAGAGGCACAGATACGCAGTATTTT. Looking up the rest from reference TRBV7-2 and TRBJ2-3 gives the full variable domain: GAGVSQSPSNKVTEKGKDVELRCDPISGHTALYWYRQSLGQGLEFLIYFQGNSAPDKSGLPSDRFSAERTGGSVSTLTIQRTQQEDSAVYLCASSLRGRGTDTQYFGPGTRLTVL.

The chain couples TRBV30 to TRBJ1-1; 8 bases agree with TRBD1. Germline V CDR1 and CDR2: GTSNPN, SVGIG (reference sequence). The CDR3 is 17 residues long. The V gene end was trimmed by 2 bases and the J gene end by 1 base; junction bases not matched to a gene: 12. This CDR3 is CAWSPPDRGRGNTEAFF. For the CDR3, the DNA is TGTGCCTGGAGTCCTCCTGACAGGGGTCGGGGGAACACTGAAGCTTTCTTT. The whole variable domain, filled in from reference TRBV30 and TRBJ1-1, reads SQTIHQWPATLVQPVGSPLSLECTVEGTSNPNLYWYRQAAGRGLQLLFYSVGIGQISSEVPQNLSASRPQDRQFILSSKKLLLSDSGFYLCAWSPPDRGRGNTEAFFGQGTRLTVV.

The CDR3 loop is CASSLGREQFF. The CDR3, as DNA: TGTGCCAGCAGTCTGGGACGGGAGCAGTTCTTC. The V gene is TRBV6-2 or TRBV6-3, the J gene TRBJ2-1; the D call may be TRBD1 or TRBD2 (5 bases each). Per germline, CDR1 MNHEY and CDR2 SVGEGT. V lost 5 bases, J lost 10 bases, and 9 bases lay in between. The CDR3 is 11 amino acids.

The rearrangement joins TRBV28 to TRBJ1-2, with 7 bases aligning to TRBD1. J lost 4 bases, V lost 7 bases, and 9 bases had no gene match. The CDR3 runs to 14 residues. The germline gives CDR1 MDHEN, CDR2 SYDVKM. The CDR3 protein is CASTPPDRVYGYTF. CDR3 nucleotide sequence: TGTGCCAGCACCCCCCCCGACAGGGTCTATGGCTACACCTTC.

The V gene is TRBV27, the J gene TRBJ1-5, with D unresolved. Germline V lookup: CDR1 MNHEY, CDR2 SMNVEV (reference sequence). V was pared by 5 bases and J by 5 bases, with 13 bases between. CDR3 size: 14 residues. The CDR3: CASSAGFGDQPQHF. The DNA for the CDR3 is TGTGCCAGCAGTGCGGGATTCGGGGATCAGCCCCAGCATTTT.